Described below is a single T cell receptor beta chain sequence and its context. Its antigen is unidentified. These data come from a study of siplizumab effects on memory and regulatory T cells. Study results and caveats: Among sequences traceable to unstimulated CD4+ memory cells, alloreactive ones were significantly reduced by siplizumab. Siplizumab conditions gave an average of approximately 70% Treg-derived mappable alloreactive CD4+ clones, versus less than 35% for controls.

Assays were performed on roughly 90,000 TCR templates per sample. The table came from immunoSEQ multiplex PCR; TCRdb's copy has only in-frame clones and leaves some out. Among some 100,000 clones, more than 85% were seen once, and the ten largest hold approximately 2.7%. Germline assignment: CDR1 SGDLS and CDR2 YYNGEE. The CDR3 sequence is 15 residues long. Trimming took off 0 bases at V and 0 bases at J, with 6 bases between the two ends. This sequence joins TRBV9 and TRBJ2-2, with unresolved D. The TCR comes from a human donor in good health. Some clones in this sample may be carry-over from other donors' samples. Sequencing input: CD4+ T cells sorted from blood. The CDR3 region has the DNA TGTGCCAGCAGCGTAGACCCTACGAACACCGGGGAGCTGTTTTTT. Translating gives CASSVDPTNTGELFF.